The rows below give T cell receptor beta chains drawn from one sample of a study of cytomegalovirus exposure and HLA in healthy donors. Only in-frame clones appear in the TCRdb table, and some are missing; sequencing was by immunoSEQ multiplex PCR. The sample has about 200,000 clones, 65% to 90% seen once. The specimen was PBMCs. The receptors shown here come from a woman between 45 and 65 years old in good health and CMV-seronegative. CDR3s include the opening cysteine and the closing phenylalanine or tryptophan. D genes are given only for firm matches. Size tells how often a clone was seen (once, few, many) or the class of an expanded clone, and some rows leave it out.

>.|TRBD2|TRBV15|20|TRBJ2-1
TGTGCCACCAGCAGAGGCTCAGGGACTAGCGGGAGAAGGGTGGACAATGAGCAGTTCTTC
CATSRGSGTSGRRVDNEQFF
>.|.|TRBV28|11|TRBJ2-7
TGTGCCAGCAGTTTATACGGCGAGCAGTACTTC
CASSLYGEQYF
>.|TRBD2|TRBV7-9|15|TRBJ2-2
TGTGCCAGCAGCTTGGACGGGAGGGACACCGGGGAGCTGTTTTTT
CASSLDGRDTGELFF
>.|TRBD1|TRBV6-5|13|TRBJ1-2
TGTGCCAGCAGAAGGGGACAGATATATGGCTACACCTTC
CASRRGQIYGYTF
>.|TRBD1|TRBV27|13|TRBJ1-5
TGTGCCAGCAGCCGACAGGGAACTCAGCCCCAGCATTTT
CASSRQGTQPQHF
>.|TRBD1|TRBV28|16|TRBJ2-1
TGTGCCAGCAGCCCAACCGGGACAGGCGCATACAATGAGCAGTTCTTC
CASSPTGTGAYNEQFF
>.|.|TRBV6-1|14|TRBJ1-2
TGTGCCAGCAGTGAATTGGGCCTTTATGATGGCTACACCTTC
CASSELGLYDGYTF
>few|.|TRBV2|15|TRBJ2-5
TGTGCCAGCAAGGCGAGGGCGGCTATACAAGAGACCCAGTACTTC
CASKARAAIQETQYF
>.|.|TRBV5-1|18|TRBJ2-6
TGCGCCAGCAGCTTGGTGGTGGGGCCTAACTCTGGGGCCAACGTCCTGACTTTC
CASSLVVGPNSGANVLTF
>once|.|TRBV20-1|11|TRBJ1-2
TGCAGTGCTGGGGCCGTGAGGGGCTACACCTTC
CSAGAVRGYTF